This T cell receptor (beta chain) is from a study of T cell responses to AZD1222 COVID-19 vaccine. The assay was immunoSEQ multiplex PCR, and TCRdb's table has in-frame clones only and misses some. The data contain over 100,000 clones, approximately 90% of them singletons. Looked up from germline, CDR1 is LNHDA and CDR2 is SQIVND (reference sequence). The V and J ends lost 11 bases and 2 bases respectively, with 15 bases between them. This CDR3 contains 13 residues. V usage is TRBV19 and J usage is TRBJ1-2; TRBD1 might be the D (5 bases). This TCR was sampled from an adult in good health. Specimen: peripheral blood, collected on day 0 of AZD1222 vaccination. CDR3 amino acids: CAVGRQGNYGYTF. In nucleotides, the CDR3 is TGTGCCGTTGGGAGGCAGGGCAACTATGGCTACACCTTC.